Below, 27 T cell receptor beta chains from the same sample are listed, as sequenced in a study of vaccination effects on CD4 cells after COVID-19 (dated by TCRdb to between 2021 and 2024). The antigens of these receptors remain unknown. To identify antigen-specific CD4+ T cell clonotypes by their expansion, the ViraFEST assay first stimulated PBMC with viral peptide pools and then applied TCR sequencing. After approximately 11 days of culture, CD4+ T cells were isolated with the EasySep CD4+ T cell isolation kit. Healthy vaccine recipients had no prior SARS-CoV-2 infection, confirmed by negative nucleocapsid antibodies before and after vaccination. Library method: the immunoSEQ multiplex PCR assay. What TCRdb holds here is the immuneACCESS table cut down to in-frame rearrangements. Part of the clones is not present; checked against another copy, under half of the missing clones reflect an unresolved V gene, and the others are unexplained. This sample comprises roughly 41,000 clones, around 67% of them detected only once. The top ten clones comprise approximately 27% of the sample.

The specimen was CD4+ T cells from PBMCs cultured with HCoV-OC43 spike peptides, collected before COVID-19 vaccination. Sample cell subset or site, as interpreted from the label and publication: HCoV-OC43 spike overlapping peptide pool stimulation. All receptors derive from a human donor who received a COVID-19 vaccine.

Only a few counts were recorded for this clone. The chain recombines TRBV7-2 with TRBJ2-7; perhaps TRBD2 as D (6 bases). The V end lost 3 bases, the J end lost 0 bases, and 9 bases lay between the germline ends. The V gene's germline CDR1 is SGHTA and CDR2 FQGNSA. This CDR3 has 14 residues. CDR3 sequence reads: CASSFTSSSYEQYF. The CDR3 bases are TGTGCCAGCAGCTTTACTAGCAGCTCCTACGAGCAGTACTTC.

The chain combines TRBV30 with TRBJ1-1; no clear D gene. Per the germline V gene, CDR1 is GTSNPN and CDR2 is SVGIG (reference sequence). This CDR3 spans 13 amino acids. V was shortened by 2 bases and J by 0 bases, with 7 bases between the two germline ends. CDR3 amino acids: CAWSRAMNTEAFF. CDR3 sequence (DNA): TGTGCCTGGAGTCGTGCAATGAACACTGAAGCTTTCTTT.

This clone was counted a single time. The V gene is TRBV28, the J gene TRBJ2-7, with 9 bases identical to TRBD2. The J segment lost 5 bases and the V segment lost 4 bases, leaving 3 bases of the junction unmatched. Germline CDR1 MDHEN, CDR2 SYDVKM. The CDR3 is 13 amino acids. CDR3 sequence: CASSSGTSNEQYF. CDR3 nucleotides: TGTGCCAGCAGTTCCGGGACTAGCAACGAGCAGTACTTC.

The CDR3: CASSSGGTGHNEQFF. The CDR3 DNA reads as TGCGCCAGCAGCTCGGGCGGGACAGGGCACAATGAGCAGTTCTTC. V usage is TRBV5-1 and J usage is TRBJ2-1; 9 bases map to TRBD1. The CDR3 contains 15 residues. V lost 3 bases, J lost 5 bases, and 6 bases stayed unmatched. Germline CDR1 SGHRS, CDR2 YFSETQ.

The V call is TRBV2, the J call TRBJ1-3, with D possibly being TRBD1 (5 bases). Germline loops: CDR1 SNHLY, CDR2 FYNNEI. Between the trimmed V and J ends, which lost 0 bases and 4 bases, there was a span of 13 bases. The CDR3 is made up of 16 amino acids. DNA of the CDR3: TGTGCCAGCAGTGAAGCGTGGAGGGACGTGGGAAACACCATATATTTT. Translating gives CASSEAWRDVGNTIYF. The full variable domain, with the rest looked up from reference TRBV2 and TRBJ1-3, is EPEVTQTPSHQVTQMGQEVILRCVPISNHLYFYWYRQILGQKVEFLVSFYNNEISEKSEIFDDQFSVERPDGSNFTLKIRSTKLEDSAMYFCASSEAWRDVGNTIYFGEGSWLTVV.

The chain carries TRBV19 and TRBJ2-1; weak D call: TRBD2 (6 bases). The CDR3 is 13 amino acids. Trimming removed 7 bases at V and 9 bases at J, with 16 bases between. Germline CDR1 LNHDA, CDR2 SQIVND (reference sequence). As DNA, the CDR3 is TGTGCCAGTACCTGGGGCGGGATTGGTGAGCAGTTCTTC. Its protein product is CASTWGGIGEQFF.

This rearrangement joins TRBV3-1 (or the pseudogene TRBV3-2) to TRBJ1-1; D unresolved. This CDR3 region has 15 residues. CDR1 LGHDT and CDR2 YNNKEL come from the germline V gene (reference sequence). Trimming took off 1 base at V and 0 bases at J, with 9 bases between the two ends. The CDR3 region is CASSQGTEMNTEAFF. In DNA, the CDR3 is TGTGCCAGCAGCCAAGGAACGGAAATGAACACTGAAGCTTTCTTT.

V gene TRBV10-3 combines with J gene TRBJ1-6; 7 bases align to TRBD1. The J segment lost 7 bases and the V segment lost 5 bases, leaving 8 bases of the junction unmatched. Germline V gene sequence: CDR1 ENHRY, CDR2 SYGVKD. The CDR3 is 15 residues long. In nucleotides, the CDR3 is TGTGCCATCAGTAAACAGGGGCTGGGGAATTCACCCCTCCACTTT. It specifies CAISKQGLGNSPLHF.

V gene TRBV7-9 combines with J gene TRBJ2-1; weak D call: TRBD1 (6 bases). Germline assignment: CDR1 SEHNR and CDR2 FQNEAQ (reference sequence). The CDR3 loop spans 12 amino acids. V gave up 7 bases and J gave up 10 bases, with 14 bases separating them. This CDR3 reads CASTLERGEQFF. CDR3 DNA sequence: TGTGCCAGCACTCTCGAAAGGGGGGAGCAGTTCTTC.

This clone was observed a few times. This chain uses TRBV28 with TRBJ2-7, with D possibly being TRBD1 (6 bases). Trimming cost V 4 bases and J 0 bases, with 13 bases left between them. Germline V gene sequence: CDR1 MDHEN, CDR2 SYDVKM. The CDR3 covers 15 residues. CDR3 amino acids: CASSWRRDISYEQYF. As DNA, the CDR3 is TGTGCCAGCAGTTGGCGACGGGACATCTCCTACGAGCAGTACTTC.

V and J are TRBV5-6 and TRBJ2-5; the match to TRBD2 covers 8 bases. Germline V gene lookup returns CDR1 SGHDT and CDR2 YYEEEE. The CDR3 length is 16 residues. After removal of 4 bases from V and 5 bases from J, the junction contained 13 bases not matched to a gene. CDR3 bases: TGTGCCAGCAGCCCCGGGGGGGCCTTCTCCTTGGAGACCCAGTACTTC. Protein sequence: CASSPGGAFSLETQYF.

In its sample, this clone was seen once. V gene TRBV7-9 combines with J gene TRBJ1-1; D uncertain. There are 13 residues in the CDR3. V lost 5 bases, J lost 4 bases, and 11 bases lay in between. CDR1 is SEHNR and CDR2 is FQNEAQ in the germline V gene (reference sequence). The CDR3 sequence is CASSPQVGTEAFF. The CDR3 nucleotides are TGTGCCAGCAGCCCTCAGGTCGGCACTGAAGCTTTCTTT.

The V and J genes are TRBV19 and TRBJ1-5; no clear D. V was cut by 7 bases and J by 2 bases, with 15 bases left in between. Germline V gives CDR1 LNHDA, CDR2 SQIVND (reference sequence). The CDR3 covers 15 residues. The DNA of the CDR3 is TGTGCCAGTAAGTATCGGCGGAGTGGCAATCAGCCCCAGCATTTT. Encoded protein: CASKYRRSGNQPQHF.

This clone has a single count. The chain uses TRBV28 and TRBJ2-5, with a tentative D call TRBD1 (5 bases). The ends were cut back, 7 bases at V and 2 bases at J, with 11 bases in the middle. CDR1 is MDHEN, CDR2 SYDVKM, per germline. The CDR3 is made up of 13 amino acids. This CDR3 is CASKGMGQETQYF. In nucleotides, the CDR3 is TGTGCCAGCAAGGGGATGGGACAAGAGACCCAGTACTTC. The full variable domain, rest sourced from reference TRBV28 and TRBJ2-5, is DVKVTQSSRYLVKRTGEKVFLECVQDMDHENMFWYRQDPGLGLRLIYFSYDVKMKEKGDIPEGYSVSREKKERFSLILESASTNQTSMYLCASKGMGQETQYFGPGTRLLVL.

The sample holds one count of this clone. The chain uses TRBV9 and TRBJ2-5; 9 bases fit TRBD2. Germline-derived CDR1 and CDR2 are SGDLS and YYNGEE. The trim removed 1 base at V and 2 bases at J, leaving 3 bases unmatched. CDR3 length: 15 amino acids. The CDR3 spells CASSVTSGPQETQYF. The DNA of the CDR3 is TGTGCCAGCAGCGTAACTAGCGGGCCACAAGAGACCCAGTACTTC.

This chain connects TRBV6-6 to TRBJ1-6; TRBD1 is a possible D gene (5 bases). Between the trimmed V and J ends, which lost 6 bases and 5 bases, there was a span of 14 bases. The CDR3 is 15 residues long. CDR1 and CDR2 from the germline V gene are MNHNY and SVGAGI (reference sequence). The CDR3 DNA is TGTGCCAGCAGGCTAGACGGGGCTGATAATTCACCCCTCCACTTT. Its translation is CASRLDGADNSPLHF.

The chain employs TRBV28 and TRBJ1-2; D uncertain. V was clipped by 3 bases and J by 2 bases, with 7 bases between them. This CDR3 is 13 amino acids long. The V gene's germline CDR1 is MDHEN and CDR2 SYDVKM. The chain's CDR3 is CASSLSQNYGYTF. As DNA, the CDR3 is TGTGCCAGCAGTTTGTCCCAGAACTATGGCTACACCTTC.

The chain carries TRBV7-2 and TRBJ2-7; D unresolved. Germline V gene data show CDR1 as SGHTA and CDR2 as FQGNSA. Trimming cost V 0 bases and J 3 bases, with 12 bases left between them. The CDR3 consists of 15 residues. Here the CDR3 reads CASSLATDPIYEQYF. The CDR3 nucleotides are TGTGCCAGCAGCTTAGCAACAGACCCGATCTACGAGCAGTACTTC.

The chain links TRBV7-9 to TRBJ2-7; tentative D call: TRBD1 (5 bases). This CDR3 has 14 residues. Germline V gene data show CDR1 as SEHNR and CDR2 as FQNEAQ (reference sequence). V lost 5 bases to trimming and J lost 2 bases, with 13 bases between them. CDR3 DNA: TGTGCCAGCAGCCCTAATGGGGCGCCCTACGAGCAGTACTTC. It is translated as CASSPNGAPYEQYF.

This clone was seen more than once but under ten times. The chain has TRBV19 and TRBJ1-2; TRBD1 matches at 9 bases. The CDR3 is 16 residues long. The trim removed 5 bases at V and 2 bases at J, leaving 9 bases unmatched. Germline V lookup: CDR1 LNHDA, CDR2 SQIVND (reference sequence). The CDR3 loop is CASSFAHRGLNYGYTF. In DNA, the CDR3 is TGTGCCAGTAGTTTTGCTCACAGGGGGCTGAACTATGGCTACACCTTC.

The V call is TRBV7-2, the J call TRBJ2-7; 10 bases are a match to TRBD2. This CDR3 is 16 amino acids long. Per the germline V gene, CDR1 is SGHTA and CDR2 is FQGNSA. With V trimmed by 3 bases and J by 3 bases, 8 bases remained unmatched. The chain's CDR3 is CASSLGSGGAGYEQYF. In DNA, the CDR3 is TGTGCCAGCAGCTTGGGGAGCGGGGGGGCGGGCTACGAGCAGTACTTC.

The chain couples TRBV11-2 to TRBJ2-1; D call uncertain. CDR1 is SGHAT and CDR2 is FQNNGV in the germline V gene. The CDR3 runs 17 residues. Trimming stripped 4 bases from V and 0 bases from J, with 16 bases between. For the CDR3, the DNA is TGTGCCAGCAGCTGGAGTTTCCTCCTATCCTCCTACAATGAGCAGTTCTTC. Its protein product is CASSWSFLLSSYNEQFF. Variable domain in full (rest from reference TRBV11-2 and TRBJ2-1): EAGVAQSPRYKIIEKRQSVAFWCNPISGHATLYWYQQILGQGPKLLIQFQNNGVVDDSQLPKDRFSAERLKGVDSTLKIQPAKLEDSAVYLCASSWSFLLSSYNEQFFGPGTRLTVL.

The chain recombines TRBV10-2 with TRBJ2-4; 10 nucleotides line up with TRBD2. Germline-derived CDR1 and CDR2 are WSHSY and SAAADI. The CDR3 runs 17 residues. The ends lost 3 bases at V and 3 bases at J; junction bases unmatched: 8. For the CDR3, the DNA is TGCGCCAGCAGTGATACCGGACTAGCGGACTACAAAAACATTCAGTACTTC. It yields the protein CASSDTGLADYKNIQYF.

As DNA, the CDR3 is TGTGCCAGCAGCCCTAGATGGGGGGACAGCAACTATGGCTACACCTTC. This gives the protein CASSPRWGDSNYGYTF. The chain links TRBV9 to TRBJ1-2; 7 bases are a match to TRBD1. The length of the CDR3 is 16 residues. Unmatched junction bases numbered 11, after V lost 4 bases and J lost 2 bases. Germline lookup yields CDR1 SGDLS and CDR2 YYNGEE.

The V and J genes are TRBV3-1 (or the pseudogene TRBV3-2) and TRBJ1-2, with unresolved D. Per germline, CDR1 LGHDT and CDR2 YNNKEL (reference sequence). The CDR3 consists of 15 residues. V lost 0 bases to trimming and J lost 4 bases, with 12 bases between them. The CDR3 nucleotides are TGTGCCAGCAGCCAAGATCTCGGCTGGCCCTATGGCTACACCTTC. It yields the protein CASSQDLGWPYGYTF.

V usage is TRBV7-2 and J usage is TRBJ1-2, with 11 bases identical to TRBD1. The CDR3 sequence is 15 residues long. Per germline, CDR1 SGHTA and CDR2 FQGNSA. J gave up 5 bases and V 4 bases, and 6 bases lay outside the gene matches. This CDR3 is CASSSGTGGGYGYTF. The CDR3 DNA follows: TGTGCCAGCAGCTCGGGGACAGGGGGTGGGTATGGCTACACCTTC.

The chain employs TRBV7-2 and TRBJ2-2, with 8 bases identical to TRBD2. With V trimmed by 5 bases and J by 6 bases, 8 bases remained unmatched. Looked up from germline, CDR1 is SGHTA and CDR2 is FQGNSA. The CDR3 covers 15 residues. The CDR3 DNA reads as TGTGCCAGCAGCCTGACTAGCGACCGGGCCGGGGAGCTGTTTTTT. This gives the protein CASSLTSDRAGELFF.